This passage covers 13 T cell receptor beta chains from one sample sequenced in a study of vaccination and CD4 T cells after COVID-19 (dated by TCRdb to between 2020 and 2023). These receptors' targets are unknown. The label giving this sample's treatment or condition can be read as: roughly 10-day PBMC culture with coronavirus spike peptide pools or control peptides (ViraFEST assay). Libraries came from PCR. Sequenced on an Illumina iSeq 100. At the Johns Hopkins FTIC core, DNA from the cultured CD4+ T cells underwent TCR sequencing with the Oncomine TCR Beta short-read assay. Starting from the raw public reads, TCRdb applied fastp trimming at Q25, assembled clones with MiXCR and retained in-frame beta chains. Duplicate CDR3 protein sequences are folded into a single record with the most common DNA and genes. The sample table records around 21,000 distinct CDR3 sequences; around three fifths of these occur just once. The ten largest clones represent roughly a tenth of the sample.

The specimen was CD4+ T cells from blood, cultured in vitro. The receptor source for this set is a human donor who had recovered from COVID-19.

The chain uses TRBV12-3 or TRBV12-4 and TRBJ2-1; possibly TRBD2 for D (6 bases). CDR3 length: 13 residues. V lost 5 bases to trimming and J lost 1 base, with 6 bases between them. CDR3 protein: CASSGGSYNEQFF. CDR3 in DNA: TGTGCCAGCAGTGGGGGGTCCTACAATGAGCAGTTCTTC.

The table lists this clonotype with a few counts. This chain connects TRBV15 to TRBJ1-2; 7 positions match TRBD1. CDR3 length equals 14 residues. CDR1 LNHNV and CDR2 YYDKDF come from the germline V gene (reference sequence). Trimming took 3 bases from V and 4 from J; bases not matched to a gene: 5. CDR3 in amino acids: CATSRETGPYGYTF. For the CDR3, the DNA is TGTGCCACCAGCAGGGAGACAGGGCCCTATGGCTACACCTTC.

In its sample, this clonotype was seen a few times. CDR3 sequence reads: CASSWNDRANQPQHF. The CDR3 DNA reads TGTGCCAGCAGCTGGAATGACCGGGCAAATCAGCCCCAGCATTTT. This chain connects TRBV7-2 to TRBJ1-5, with D unresolved. With 4 bases removed from V and 4 bases from J, the gap between germline ends came to 14 bases. Germline V CDR1 and CDR2: SGHTA, FQGNSA. There are 15 residues in the CDR3.

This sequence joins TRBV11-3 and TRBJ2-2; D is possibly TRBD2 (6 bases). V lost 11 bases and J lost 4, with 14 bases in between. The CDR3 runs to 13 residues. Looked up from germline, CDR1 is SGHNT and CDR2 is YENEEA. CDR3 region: CASTFGGTGELFF. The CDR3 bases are TGTGCCTCAACCTTCGGGGGCACCGGGGAGCTGTTTTTT.

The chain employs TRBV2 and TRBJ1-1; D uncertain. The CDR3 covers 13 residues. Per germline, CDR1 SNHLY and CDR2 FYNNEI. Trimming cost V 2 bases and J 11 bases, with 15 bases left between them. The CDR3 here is CASSEIGNLGAFF. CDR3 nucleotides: TGTGCCAGCAGTGAAATAGGGAATCTTGGGGCTTTCTTT.

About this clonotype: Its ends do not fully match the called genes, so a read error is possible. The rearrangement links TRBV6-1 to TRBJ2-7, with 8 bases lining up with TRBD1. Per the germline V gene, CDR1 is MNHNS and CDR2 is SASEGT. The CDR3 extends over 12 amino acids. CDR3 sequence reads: CASRPGTGLVVF. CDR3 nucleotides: TGTGCCAGCAGGCCCGGGACAGGCCTTGTCGTCTTC.

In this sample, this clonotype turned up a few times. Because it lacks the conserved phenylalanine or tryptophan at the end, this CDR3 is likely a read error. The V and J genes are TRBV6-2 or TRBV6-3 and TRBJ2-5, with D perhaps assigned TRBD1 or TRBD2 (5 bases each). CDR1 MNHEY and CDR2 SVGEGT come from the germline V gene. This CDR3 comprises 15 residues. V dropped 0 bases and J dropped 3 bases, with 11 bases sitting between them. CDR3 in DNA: TGTGCCAGCAGTTACTCCGGCAGGGAGAAAGAGACCCAGTACTAC. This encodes CASSYSGREKETQYY.

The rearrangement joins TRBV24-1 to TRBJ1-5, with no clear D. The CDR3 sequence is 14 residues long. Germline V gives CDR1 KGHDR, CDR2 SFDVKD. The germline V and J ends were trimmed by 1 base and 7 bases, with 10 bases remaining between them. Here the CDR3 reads CATSDFGTGQPQHF. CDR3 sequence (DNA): TGTGCCACCAGTGATTTTGGTACGGGACAGCCCCAGCATTTT.

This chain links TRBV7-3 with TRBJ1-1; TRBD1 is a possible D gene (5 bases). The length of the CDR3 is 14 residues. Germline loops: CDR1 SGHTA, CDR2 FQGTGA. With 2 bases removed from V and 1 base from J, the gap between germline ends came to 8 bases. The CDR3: CASSLQTGNTEAFF. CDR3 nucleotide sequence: TGTGCCAGCAGCTTACAAACAGGGAACACTGAAGCTTTCTTT.

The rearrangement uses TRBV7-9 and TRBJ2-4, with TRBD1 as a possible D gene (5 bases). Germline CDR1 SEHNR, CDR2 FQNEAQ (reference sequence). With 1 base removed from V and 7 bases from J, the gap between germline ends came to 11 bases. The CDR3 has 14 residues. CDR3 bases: TGTGCCAGCAGCTTAGAAGGGGCACTCAACATTCAGTACTTC. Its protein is CASSLEGALNIQYF.

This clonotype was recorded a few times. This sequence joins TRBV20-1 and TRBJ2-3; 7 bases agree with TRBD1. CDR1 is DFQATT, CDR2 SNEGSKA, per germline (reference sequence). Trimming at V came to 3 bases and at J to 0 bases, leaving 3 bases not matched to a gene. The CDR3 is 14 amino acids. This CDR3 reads CSARGTASTDTQYF. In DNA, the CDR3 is TGCAGTGCTAGGGGGACAGCTAGCACAGATACGCAGTATTTT.

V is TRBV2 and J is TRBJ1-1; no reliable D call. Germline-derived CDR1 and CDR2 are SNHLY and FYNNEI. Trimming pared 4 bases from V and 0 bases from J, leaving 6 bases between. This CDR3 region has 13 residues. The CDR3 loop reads CASSVTLNTEAFF. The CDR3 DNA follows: TGTGCCAGCAGTGTTACATTGAACACTGAAGCTTTCTTT.

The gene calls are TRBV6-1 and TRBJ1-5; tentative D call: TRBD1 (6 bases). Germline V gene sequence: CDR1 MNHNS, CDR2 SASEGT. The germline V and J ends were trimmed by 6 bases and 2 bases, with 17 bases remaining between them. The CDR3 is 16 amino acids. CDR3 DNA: TGTGCCAGCAGGAACGAAATCAGGGGAGGCAATCAGCCCCAGCATTTT. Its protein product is CASRNEIRGGNQPQHF.